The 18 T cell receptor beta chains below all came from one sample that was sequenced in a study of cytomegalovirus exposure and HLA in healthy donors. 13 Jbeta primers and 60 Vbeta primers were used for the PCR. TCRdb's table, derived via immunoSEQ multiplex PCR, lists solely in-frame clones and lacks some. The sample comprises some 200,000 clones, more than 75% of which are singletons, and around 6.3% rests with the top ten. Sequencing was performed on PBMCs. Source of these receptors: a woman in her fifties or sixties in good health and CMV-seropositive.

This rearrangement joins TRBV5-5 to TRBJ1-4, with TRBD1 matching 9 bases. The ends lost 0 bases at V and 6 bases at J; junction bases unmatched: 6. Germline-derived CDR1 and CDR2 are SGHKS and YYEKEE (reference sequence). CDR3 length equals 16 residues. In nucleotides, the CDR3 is TGTGCCAGCAGCTTGGTCCAGGGACAGGGAGATGAAAAACTGTTTTTT. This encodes CASSLVQGQGDEKLFF.

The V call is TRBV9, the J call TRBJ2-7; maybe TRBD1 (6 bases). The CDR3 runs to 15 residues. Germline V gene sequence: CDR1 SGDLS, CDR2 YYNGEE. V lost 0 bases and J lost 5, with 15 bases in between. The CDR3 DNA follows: TGTGCCAGCAGCGTAGGAAATACAGGGACCAACGAGCAGTACTTC. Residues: CASSVGNTGTNEQYF.

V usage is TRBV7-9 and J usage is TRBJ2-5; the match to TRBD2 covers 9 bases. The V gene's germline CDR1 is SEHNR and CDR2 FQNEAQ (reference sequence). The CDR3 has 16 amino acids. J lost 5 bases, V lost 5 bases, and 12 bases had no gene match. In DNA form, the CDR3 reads TGTGCCAGCAGCCCTATCACCCCGGCGGGGGGGGAGACCCAGTACTTC. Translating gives CASSPITPAGGETQYF.

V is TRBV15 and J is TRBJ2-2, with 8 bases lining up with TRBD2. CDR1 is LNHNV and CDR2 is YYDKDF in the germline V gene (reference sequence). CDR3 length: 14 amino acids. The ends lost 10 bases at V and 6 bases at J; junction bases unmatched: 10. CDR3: CAIKRREAPGELFF. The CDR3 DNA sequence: TGTGCCATTAAGAGGCGGGAGGCCCCCGGGGAGCTGTTTTTT.

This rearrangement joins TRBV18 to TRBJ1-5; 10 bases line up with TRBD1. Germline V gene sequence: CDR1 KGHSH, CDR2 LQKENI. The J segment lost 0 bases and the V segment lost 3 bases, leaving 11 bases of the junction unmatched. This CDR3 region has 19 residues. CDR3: CASSPSGTGATDSNQPQHF. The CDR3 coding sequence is TGTGCCAGCTCACCTTCCGGGACAGGGGCCACCGATAGCAATCAGCCCCAGCATTTT. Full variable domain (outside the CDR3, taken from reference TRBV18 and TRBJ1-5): NAGVMQNPRHLVRRRGQEARLRCSPMKGHSHVYWYRQLPEEGLKFMVYLQKENIIDESGMPKERFSAEFPKEGPSILRIQQVVRGDSAAYFCASSPSGTGATDSNQPQHFGDGTRLSIL.

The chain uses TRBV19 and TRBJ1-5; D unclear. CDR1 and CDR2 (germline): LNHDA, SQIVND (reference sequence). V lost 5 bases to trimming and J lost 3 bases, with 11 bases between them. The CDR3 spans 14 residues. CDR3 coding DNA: TGTGCCAGTAGTCCCCATTTCAACAATCAGCCCCAGCATTTT. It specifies CASSPHFNNQPQHF.

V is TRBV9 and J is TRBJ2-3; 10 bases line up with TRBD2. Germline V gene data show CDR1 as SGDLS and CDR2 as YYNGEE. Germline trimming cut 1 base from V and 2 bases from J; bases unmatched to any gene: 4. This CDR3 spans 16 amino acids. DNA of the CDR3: TGTGCCAGCAGCGTACTAGCGGGAGCTATCACAGATACGCAGTATTTT. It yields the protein CASSVLAGAITDTQYF. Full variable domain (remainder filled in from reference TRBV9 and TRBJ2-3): DSGVTQTPKHLITATGQRVTLRCSPRSGDLSVYWYQQSLDQGLQFLIQYYNGEERAKGNILERFSAQQFPDLHSELNLSSLELGDSALYFCASSVLAGAITDTQYFGPGTRLTVL.

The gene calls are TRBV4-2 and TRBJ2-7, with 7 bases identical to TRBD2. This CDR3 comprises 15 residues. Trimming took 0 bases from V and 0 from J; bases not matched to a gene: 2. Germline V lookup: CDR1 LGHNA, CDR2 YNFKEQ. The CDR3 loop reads CASSQELASSYEQYF. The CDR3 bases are TGTGCCAGCAGCCAAGAACTAGCGTCCTCCTACGAGCAGTACTTC.

In DNA form, the CDR3 reads TGTGCCAGCAGTGAAGGGGGGGTTGGAAAACTGTTTTTT. Protein: CASSEGGVGKLFF. J is TRBJ1-4 and V is TRBV2; a weak D match, TRBD1 (5 bases). The CDR3 extends over 13 amino acids. Germline CDR1 reads SNHLY; CDR2 reads FYNNEI. Trimming took off 1 base at V and 10 bases at J, with 10 bases between the two ends.

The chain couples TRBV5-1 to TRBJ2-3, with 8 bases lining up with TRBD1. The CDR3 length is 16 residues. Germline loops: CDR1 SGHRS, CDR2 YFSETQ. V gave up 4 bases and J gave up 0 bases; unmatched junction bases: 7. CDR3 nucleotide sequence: TGCGCCAGCAGCCTGGGACAGGATCCTAGCACAGATACGCAGTATTTT. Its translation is CASSLGQDPSTDTQYF.

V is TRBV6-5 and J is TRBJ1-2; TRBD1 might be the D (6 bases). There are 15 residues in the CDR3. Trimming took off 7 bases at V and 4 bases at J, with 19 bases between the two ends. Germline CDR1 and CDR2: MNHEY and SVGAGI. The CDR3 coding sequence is TGTGCCAGCACCCCCGTGCGGGGAGGGGGCTATGGCTACACCTTC. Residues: CASTPVRGGGYGYTF.

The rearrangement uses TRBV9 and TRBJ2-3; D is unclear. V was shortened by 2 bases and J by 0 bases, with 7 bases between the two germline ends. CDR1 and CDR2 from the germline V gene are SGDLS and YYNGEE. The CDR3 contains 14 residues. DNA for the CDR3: TGTGCCAGCAGCGTGGCCAGTAGCACAGATACGCAGTATTTT. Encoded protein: CASSVASSTDTQYF. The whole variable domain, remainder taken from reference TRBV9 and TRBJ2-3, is DSGVTQTPKHLITATGQRVTLRCSPRSGDLSVYWYQQSLDQGLQFLIQYYNGEERAKGNILERFSAQQFPDLHSELNLSSLELGDSALYFCASSVASSTDTQYFGPGTRLTVL.

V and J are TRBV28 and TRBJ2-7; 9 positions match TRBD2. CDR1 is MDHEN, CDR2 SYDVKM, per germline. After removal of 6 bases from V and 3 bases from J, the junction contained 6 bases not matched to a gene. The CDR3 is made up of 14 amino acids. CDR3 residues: CASRSQAGGYEQYF. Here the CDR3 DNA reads TGTGCCAGCAGATCACAAGCGGGGGGCTACGAGCAGTACTTC.

DNA for the CDR3: TGCGCCAGCAGCCCTCGGGACAACTCCTACAATGAGCAGTTCTTC. This codes for CASSPRDNSYNEQFF. The genes are TRBV4-1 and TRBJ2-1; tentatively, D is TRBD1 (6 bases). The germline CDR1 and CDR2 sequences are MGHRA and YSYEKL. V dropped 4 bases and J dropped 0 bases, with 10 bases sitting between them. The length of the CDR3 is 15 residues.

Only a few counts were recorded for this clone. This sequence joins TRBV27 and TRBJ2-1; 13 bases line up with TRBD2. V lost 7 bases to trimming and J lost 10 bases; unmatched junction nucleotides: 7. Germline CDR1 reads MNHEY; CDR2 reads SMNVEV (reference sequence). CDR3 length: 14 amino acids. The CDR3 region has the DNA TGTGCCAGCACGGGGACTAGCGGGGCCGGGGAGCAGTTCTTC. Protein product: CASTGTSGAGEQFF.

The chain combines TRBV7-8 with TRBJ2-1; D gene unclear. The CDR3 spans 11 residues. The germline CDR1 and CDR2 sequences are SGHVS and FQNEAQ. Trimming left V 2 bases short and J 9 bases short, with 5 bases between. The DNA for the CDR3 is TGTGCCAGCAGCTTAACTCCTGAGCAGTTCTTC. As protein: CASSLTPEQFF.

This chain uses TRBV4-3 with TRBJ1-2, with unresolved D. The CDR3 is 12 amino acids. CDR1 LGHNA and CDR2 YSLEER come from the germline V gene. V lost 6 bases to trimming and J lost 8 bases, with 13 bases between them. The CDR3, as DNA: TGCGCCAGCAGGGGCTGGTTGGGCGGCTACACCTTC. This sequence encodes CASRGWLGGYTF.

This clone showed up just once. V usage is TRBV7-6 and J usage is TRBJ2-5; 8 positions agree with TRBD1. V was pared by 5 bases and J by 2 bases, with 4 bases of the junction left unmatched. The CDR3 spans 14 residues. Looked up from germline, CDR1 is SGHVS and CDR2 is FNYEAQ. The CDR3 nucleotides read TGTGCCAGCAGCATATGGGACAGGCAAGAGACCCAGTACTTC. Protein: CASSIWDRQETQYF.